This T cell receptor beta chain originates from a study of patients and donors after allogeneic stem cell transplantation. One entry per CDR3 protein results from TCRdb running MiXCR on the RT-PCR reads. The sample yields 410,000 or so distinct CDR3 sequences, around 16% seen once. Germline CDR1 is SEHNR and CDR2 is FQNEAQ (reference sequence). Trimming shortened V by 5 bases and J by 4 bases, and 14 bases separated the two germline ends. The CDR3 has 14 amino acids. The J gene is TRBJ1-1, the V gene TRBV7-9; weak D call: TRBD1 (6 bases). Sequenced material: blood, either unsorted or a sorted T cell fraction (not recorded which). The receptor comes from a human donor who was either an allogeneic HSCT recipient or a stem cell or donor lymphocyte infusion donor (not recorded which). It is not recorded whose cells these are; they may come from a transplant donor. In nucleotides, the CDR3 is TGTGCCAGCAGCCTAATAACAGGGATCACTGAAGCTTTCTTT. This translates into CASSLITGITEAFF.